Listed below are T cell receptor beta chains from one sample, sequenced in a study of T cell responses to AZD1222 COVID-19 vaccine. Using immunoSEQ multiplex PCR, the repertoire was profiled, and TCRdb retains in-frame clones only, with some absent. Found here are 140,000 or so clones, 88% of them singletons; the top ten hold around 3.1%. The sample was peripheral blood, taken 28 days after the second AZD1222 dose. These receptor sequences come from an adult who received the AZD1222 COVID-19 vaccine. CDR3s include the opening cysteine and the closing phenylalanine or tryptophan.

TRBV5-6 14 CASSVTSSNQPQHF
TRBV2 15 CASIAPTGGGETQYF
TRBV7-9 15 CASSLGQETGNTIYF
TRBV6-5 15 CASRWTSGPTDTQYF
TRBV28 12 CAGGGQNTEAFF
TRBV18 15 CASSPQGQGGQPQHF
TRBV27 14 CASSPNLSGNTIYF
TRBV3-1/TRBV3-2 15 CASSQGVDRTYEQYF
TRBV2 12 CASTPGPRGYTF
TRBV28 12 CAAGTSGMSQYF
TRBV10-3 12 CAWGTVSYGYTF
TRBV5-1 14 CASSSGQGIYEQYF
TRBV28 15 CASSRGDRARGEQYF
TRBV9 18 CASSVHNIGVAGDNEQFF
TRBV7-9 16 CASSLTSGMRLETQYF
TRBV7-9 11 CASFTGVGAFF
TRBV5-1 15 CASSLTGGPSYEQYF
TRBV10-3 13 CAISGFGTEEAFF
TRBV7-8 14 CAGGTAVSYNEQFF
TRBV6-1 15 CASSEVIKGNQPQHF
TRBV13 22 CASSLAGQGGTSGRSSYNEQFF
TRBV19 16 CASSRGTSVIYNEQFF
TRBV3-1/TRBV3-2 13 CASSQEAGRAQYF
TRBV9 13 CASSVATWAGYTF
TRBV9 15 CASSASGGLPGELFF
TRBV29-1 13 CSVKVDMSTEAFF
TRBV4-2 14 CASSQAWGNTEAFF
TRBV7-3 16 CASSLISGGATDTQYF
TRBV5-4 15 CATIQDRVDTGELFF
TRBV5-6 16 CASSPPGRVTTDTQYF
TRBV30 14 CAWSLTHGDSPLHF
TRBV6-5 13 CASSYGGGQPQHF
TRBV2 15 CASSGDGYSNQPQHF
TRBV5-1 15 CASSPQPRPDGAQHF
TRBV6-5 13 CASRDRYNQPQHF
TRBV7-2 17 CASSLSVWGASTGELFF
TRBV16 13 CASSGRRATEAFF
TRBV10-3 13 CAISEANTYEQYF
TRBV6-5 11 CAKGDSYEQYF